These 28 T cell receptor beta chains were sequenced from one sample in a study of cytomegalovirus exposure and HLA in healthy donors. PCR involved 60 Vbeta and 13 Jbeta primers. The repertoire was sequenced with immunoSEQ multiplex PCR; TCRdb's copy has only in-frame clones and lacks some. The table lists about 140,000 clones, more than 60% of them singletons. What was sequenced was PBMCs. The receptors come from a male donor in good health and CMV-seronegative.

This sequence joins TRBV10-3 and TRBJ1-1; D might be TRBD1 (5 bases). The ends were cut back, 0 bases at V and 4 bases at J, with 9 bases in the middle. There are 14 residues in the CDR3. CDR1 ENHRY and CDR2 SYGVKD come from the germline V gene. The CDR3: CAISESRQTTEAFF. The CDR3 nucleotides are TGTGCCATCAGTGAGTCAAGACAGACCACTGAAGCTTTCTTT.

This chain links TRBV9 with TRBJ2-3; 7 bases match TRBD1. CDR1 is SGDLS, CDR2 YYNGEE, per germline. Losses at the gene ends were 0 bases for V and 1 base for J; bases not matched to a gene: 5. The CDR3 is 16 amino acids. CDR3 in DNA: TGTGCCAGCAGCGTAGGACAGGGAAGAGGCACAGATACGCAGTATTTT. This sequence encodes CASSVGQGRGTDTQYF.

The chain employs TRBV4-1 and TRBJ2-5; D might be TRBD1 (8 bases). The CDR3 loop spans 17 amino acids. Germline V CDR1 and CDR2: MGHRA, YSYEKL. Trimming pared 1 base from V and 8 bases from J, leaving 23 bases between. Here the CDR3 DNA reads TGCGCCAGCAGCCAAGCTACAGGGGGGGGTTTAAGAGAAACCCAGTACTTC. As protein: CASSQATGGGLRETQYF.

This clone has just a few counts. The chain is built from TRBV7-9 and TRBJ1-5; 8 bases are shared with TRBD1. The CDR3 spans 17 residues. V shed 5 bases and J 3 bases; nucleotides not matched to a gene: 12. Germline V gives CDR1 SEHNR, CDR2 FQNEAQ (reference sequence). CDR3 in amino acids: CASSPGWIRGPNQPQHF. The CDR3 nucleotides read TGTGCCAGCAGCCCCGGTTGGATCAGGGGGCCCAATCAGCCCCAGCATTTT.

The chain carries TRBV4-1 and TRBJ2-7; 12 positions match TRBD1. From germline, CDR1 is MGHRA and CDR2 YSYEKL. The V gene end was trimmed by 4 bases and the J gene end by 9 bases; junction bases not matched to a gene: 13. This CDR3 region has 16 residues. CDR3 amino acids: CASSRTGQGARNRQYF. The CDR3 bases are TGCGCCAGCAGCCGGACGGGACAGGGGGCAAGGAATAGGCAGTACTTC.

The rearrangement links TRBV5-1 to TRBJ1-2; 8 bases are shared with TRBD1. In germline, CDR1 is SGHRS, CDR2 YFSETQ. Trimming cost V 0 bases and J 3 bases; bases outside gene matches: 13. This CDR3 comprises 18 residues. The CDR3 sequence: CASSLDYRRGLGDYGYTF. CDR3 in DNA: TGCGCCAGCAGCTTGGACTACCGCAGGGGGCTTGGGGACTATGGCTACACCTTC.

The chain's CDR3 is CASSLKDTYGYTF. CDR3 bases: TGTGCCAGCAGTTTAAAGGACACATATGGCTACACCTTC. The chain recombines TRBV11-3 with TRBJ1-2, with D perhaps matching TRBD1 (5 bases). V lost 6 bases to trimming and J lost 5 bases, with 13 bases between them. CDR3 size: 13 residues. CDR1 and CDR2 (germline): SGHNT, YENEEA.

The chain employs TRBV5-8 and TRBJ2-7; 7 bases map to TRBD1. Germline values: CDR1 SGHTS, CDR2 YDEGEE. With V trimmed by 1 base and J by 5 bases, 3 bases remained unmatched. The CDR3 is 13 amino acids. CDR3 sequence: CASSLKGADEQYF. The CDR3 DNA follows: TGTGCCAGCAGCTTGAAGGGGGCGGACGAGCAGTACTTC.

The chain recombines TRBV29-1 with TRBJ1-1, with D possibly being TRBD1 (6 bases). Germline CDR1 is SQVTM and CDR2 is ANQGSEA. The CDR3 is 14 residues long. V lost 7 bases and J 5 bases, leaving 20 bases between the germline ends. CDR3 DNA sequence: TGCAGCGCTACCGGACAGATGGCTGGAACTGAAGCTTTCTTT. Its translation is CSATGQMAGTEAFF.

The J gene is TRBJ1-2, the V gene TRBV2; 8 positions match TRBD1. Germline CDR1 SNHLY, CDR2 FYNNEI. Germline trimming cut 10 bases from V and 9 bases from J; bases unmatched to any gene: 13. This CDR3 is built from 13 residues. CDR3 amino acids: CATTWQQGDSYTF. CDR3 DNA: TGTGCCACCACCTGGCAACAGGGGGATAGCTACACCTTC.

The rearrangement joins TRBV5-6 to TRBJ2-7; tentative D call: TRBD1 (5 bases). The length of the CDR3 is 13 residues. Germline loops: CDR1 SGHDT, CDR2 YYEEEE. V shed 0 bases and J shed 4 bases, with 8 bases lying between them. The CDR3 region has the DNA TGTGCCAGCAGCTTGGCAGGGCTTTACGAGCAGTACTTC. This encodes CASSLAGLYEQYF.

The rearrangement uses TRBV11-2 and TRBJ2-1; 11 nucleotides line up with TRBD2. The germline gives CDR1 SGHAT, CDR2 FQNNGV. V was clipped by 4 bases and J by 3 bases; unmatched bases: 2. CDR3 length: 15 amino acids. The CDR3 is CASSSLAGDYNEQFF. CDR3 DNA: TGTGCCAGCAGCTCACTAGCGGGAGACTACAATGAGCAGTTCTTC.

The genes are TRBV19 and TRBJ1-2; 7 nucleotides agree with TRBD1. V was pared by 5 bases and J by 8 bases, with 5 bases of the junction left unmatched. CDR1 is LNHDA, CDR2 SQIVND, per germline (reference sequence). The CDR3 consists of 12 residues. The CDR3 reads CASSPTGLGYTF. Here the CDR3 DNA reads TGTGCCAGTAGTCCGACAGGGCTCGGCTACACCTTC.

The rearrangement joins TRBV5-1 to TRBJ2-1; TRBD2 matches 14 bases. Germline loops: CDR1 SGHRS, CDR2 YFSETQ. J lost 5 bases, V lost 4 bases, and 11 bases had no gene match. The CDR3 has 18 amino acids. CDR3: CASSIGTSGSTHNNEQFF. Written as DNA, the CDR3 is TGCGCCAGCAGCATCGGGACTAGCGGGAGTACCCACAACAATGAGCAGTTCTTC.

In its sample, this clone was seen a few times. The V gene is TRBV28, the J gene TRBJ2-7, with D possibly TRBD1 on 6 matching bases. Germline-derived CDR1 and CDR2 are MDHEN and SYDVKM. The CDR3 loop spans 14 amino acids. V lost 7 bases to trimming and J lost 0 bases, with 13 bases between them. The CDR3 region has the DNA TGTGCCAGCAACAGGGACCTGAGCTCCTACGAGCAGTACTTC. Translating it yields CASNRDLSSYEQYF.

V and J are TRBV7-6 and TRBJ1-1; possible D gene TRBD1, 5 bases. V was pared by 5 bases and J by 2 bases, with 12 bases between. Germline V gives CDR1 SGHVS, CDR2 FNYEAQ. The CDR3 consists of 14 residues. The CDR3 bases are TGTGCCAGCAGCCATCGCGGGGGTAACACTGAAGCTTTCTTT. Its protein is CASSHRGGNTEAFF.

CDR3: CASGLVAKGDEQYF. The CDR3 DNA reads as TGTGCTAGTGGTTTGGTGGCAAAGGGAGACGAGCAGTACTTC. The chain links TRBV12-5 to TRBJ2-7, with D possibly matching TRBD2 (5 bases). Germline V gene lookup returns CDR1 LGHNT and CDR2 FRNRAP. The CDR3 has 14 residues. The V end was cut by 0 bases, the J end by 5 bases, with 11 bases between. The full variable domain, with the rest looked up from reference TRBV12-5 and TRBJ2-7, is DARVTQTPRHKVTEMGQEVTMRCQPILGHNTVFWYRQTMMQGLELLAYFRNRAPLDDSGMPKDRFSAEMPDATLATLKIQPSEPRDSAVYFCASGLVAKGDEQYFGPGTRLTVT.

This clone appeared a single time. The chain has TRBV27 and TRBJ2-2; 13 bases fit TRBD2. The CDR3 is 15 amino acids. V shed 5 bases, J shed 7 bases, and the junction held 4 bases outside the gene matches. Per the germline V gene, CDR1 is MNHEY and CDR2 is SMNVEV (reference sequence). CDR3 DNA: TGTGCCAGCAGTCAAGGACTAGCGGGGGTCGGGGAGCTGTTTTTT. This translates into CASSQGLAGVGELFF.

The V and J genes are TRBV6-5 and TRBJ2-7; TRBD1 is a possible D gene (5 bases). Germline lookup yields CDR1 MNHEY and CDR2 SVGAGI. The CDR3 length is 16 residues. V was pared by 2 bases and J by 4 bases, with 18 bases between. The CDR3 DNA reads TGTGCCAGCAGTTACACCAGGGTTCCCGCAGGATACGAGCAGTACTTC. The encoded protein is CASSYTRVPAGYEQYF.

J is TRBJ2-5 and V is TRBV10-3; 9 bases fit TRBD1. In germline, CDR1 is ENHRY, CDR2 SYGVKD. Trimming removed 2 bases from V and 1 base from J; junction bases left unmatched: 2. The CDR3 has 15 residues. The CDR3 region has the DNA TGTGCCATCAGTGAGGGACAGGGGTTCCAAGAGACCCAGTACTTC. Residues: CAISEGQGFQETQYF.

This clone turned up a few times. The rearrangement joins TRBV4-2 to TRBJ1-3, with 9 bases that match TRBD1. Trimming took 3 bases from V and 4 from J; bases not matched to a gene: 7. Germline-derived CDR1 and CDR2 are LGHNA and YNFKEQ. This CDR3 is built from 16 residues. For the CDR3, the DNA is TGTGCCAGCAGCCAGATAGGACAGGGGTTCGGAAACACCATATATTTT. This encodes CASSQIGQGFGNTIYF.

The chain links TRBV14 to TRBJ2-1, with 9 nucleotides matching TRBD1. The CDR3 contains 15 residues. Looked up from germline, CDR1 is SGHDN and CDR2 is FVKESK. J was trimmed by 5 bases and V by 6 bases; bases with no gene match: 8. CDR3 sequence: CASRQTGQGNNEQFF. The DNA for the CDR3 is TGTGCCAGCAGACAAACGGGACAGGGAAACAATGAGCAGTTCTTC.

The rearrangement uses TRBV28 and TRBJ2-7; TRBD1 aligns across 9 bases. Germline V lookup: CDR1 MDHEN, CDR2 SYDVKM. V gave up 3 bases and J gave up 5 bases; unmatched junction bases: 8. The CDR3 is 15 amino acids. The CDR3 coding sequence is TGTGCCAGCAGTTTGGCCGGGACAGGGTGGAACGAGCAGTACTTC. It yields the protein CASSLAGTGWNEQYF.

The V gene is TRBV27, the J gene TRBJ1-6; D may be TRBD1 (5 bases). V lost 2 bases and J 15 bases, leaving 23 bases between the germline ends. Germline V gives CDR1 MNHEY, CDR2 SMNVEV (reference sequence). There are 16 residues in the CDR3. CDR3 loop: CASSLTLGTARGSLHF. DNA for the CDR3: TGTGCCAGCAGTTTAACCCTTGGGACTGCCCGGGGGAGCCTCCACTTT.

The chain links TRBV30 to TRBJ1-3; D is ambiguous. The CDR3 runs to 13 residues. From germline, CDR1 is GTSNPN and CDR2 SVGIG (reference sequence). Trimming removed 5 bases at V and 0 bases at J, with 8 bases between. CDR3 amino acids: CAWCLSSGNTIYF. The CDR3 DNA reads TGTGCCTGGTGTCTCAGCTCTGGAAACACCATATATTTT.

The V call is TRBV2, the J call TRBJ1-1, with 7 bases that match TRBD1. Looked up from germline, CDR1 is SNHLY and CDR2 is FYNNEI. Trimming removed 5 bases from V and 6 bases from J; junction bases left unmatched: 6. The length of the CDR3 is 13 residues. CDR3 protein: CASSTDRVAEAFF. The CDR3 nucleotides read TGTGCCAGCAGTACCGACAGGGTGGCTGAAGCTTTCTTT.

This sequence joins TRBV11-2 and TRBJ2-4, with 14 nucleotides matching TRBD2. V shed 2 bases and J 15 bases; nucleotides not matched to a gene: 3. The CDR3 is made up of 13 amino acids. From germline, CDR1 is SGHAT and CDR2 FQNNGV. The CDR3 coding sequence is TGTGCCAGCAGCTTACTGACTAGCGGGAGGGGGTACTTC. This gives the protein CASSLLTSGRGYF.

The chain combines TRBV7-9 with TRBJ2-5; 15 bases are shared with TRBD2. The J segment lost 4 bases and the V segment lost 4 bases, leaving 7 bases of the junction unmatched. This CDR3 comprises 17 residues. The germline V gene has CDR1 SEHNR and CDR2 FQNEAQ (reference sequence). Here the CDR3 DNA reads TGTGCCAGCAGCTCATCTCCGGGACTAGCGGGAGGAGAGACCCAGTACTTC. Encoded protein: CASSSSPGLAGGETQYF.